The 32 T cell receptor beta chains presented below share a single source sample, sequenced in a study of OX40 agonist ivuxolimab in advanced cancers. TCRdb's table, derived via immunoSEQ multiplex PCR, lists solely in-frame clones and lacks some. Of 73,000 or so clones detected, approximately 86% appear once; the ten largest clones hold around 0.75%. The specimen was CD4+ or CD8+ T cells sorted from blood, collected in a trial of the OX40 agonist ivuxolimab. The receptors were gathered from an adult with an advanced solid tumor such as melanoma, head and neck, liver or kidney cancer.

V is TRBV11-3 and J is TRBJ2-5, with D perhaps matching TRBD1 or TRBD2 (5 bases each). This CDR3 has 14 residues. The germline V gene has CDR1 SGHNT and CDR2 YENEEA. V was clipped by 3 bases and J by 4 bases, with 12 bases between them. In DNA form, the CDR3 reads TGTGCCAGCAGCTTGGGGGTAGGTGGAGAGACCCAGTACTTC. It yields the protein CASSLGVGGETQYF.

The chain recombines TRBV6-5 with TRBJ2-6; perhaps TRBD2 as D (5 bases). The length of the CDR3 is 13 residues. Looked up from germline, CDR1 is MNHEY and CDR2 is SVGAGI. The V end was cut by 6 bases, the J end by 6 bases, with 9 bases between. The CDR3 sequence is CASRSLAANVLTF. For the CDR3, the DNA is TGTGCCAGCAGATCCCTAGCGGCCAACGTCCTGACTTTC.

This chain connects TRBV11-2 to TRBJ2-7, with D possibly being TRBD1 (5 bases). CDR1 is SGHAT and CDR2 is FQNNGV in the germline V gene. Trimming cost V 5 bases and J 4 bases, with 18 bases left between them. The CDR3 is made up of 15 amino acids. CDR3 protein: CASSTDSGMGYEQYF. CDR3 nucleotides: TGTGCCAGCAGCACCGACTCAGGGATGGGGTACGAGCAGTACTTC.

V gene TRBV6-5 combines with J gene TRBJ1-6, with D possibly TRBD1 on 5 matching bases. This CDR3 region has 13 residues. The ends were cut back, 6 bases at V and 15 bases at J, with 18 bases in the middle. The germline V gene has CDR1 MNHEY and CDR2 SVGAGI. DNA of the CDR3: TGTGCCAGCAGATTCCGGGGGACTGGAGGCCTCCACTTT. It codes for CASRFRGTGGLHF.

The V and J genes are TRBV19 and TRBJ2-7; 9 nucleotides align to TRBD1. The J segment lost 2 bases and the V segment lost 6 bases, leaving 5 bases of the junction unmatched. The CDR3 has 14 residues. Per germline, CDR1 LNHDA and CDR2 SQIVND (reference sequence). CDR3 protein: CASRDRGGTYEQYF. CDR3 in DNA: TGTGCCAGTAGGGACAGGGGAGGCACCTACGAGCAGTACTTC.

This clone was seen just once. V usage is TRBV9 and J usage is TRBJ1-5; the match to TRBD1 covers 12 bases. The CDR3 covers 15 residues. CDR1 and CDR2 from the germline V gene are SGDLS and YYNGEE. The V gene end was trimmed by 0 bases and the J gene end by 5 bases; junction bases not matched to a gene: 0. As DNA, the CDR3 is TGTGCCAGCAGCGTAGGGGACAGGGGGCATCAGCCCCAGCATTTT. Translating it yields CASSVGDRGHQPQHF.

This chain uses TRBV5-1 with TRBJ1-1; D is unclear. Germline CDR1 SGHRS, CDR2 YFSETQ. The length of the CDR3 is 15 residues. V gave up 0 bases and J gave up 1 base, with 10 bases separating them. CDR3 protein: CASSLGMVTNTEAFF. The CDR3 DNA reads TGCGCCAGCAGCTTGGGGATGGTTACGAACACTGAAGCTTTCTTT.

The chain uses TRBV30 and TRBJ1-2; possibly TRBD1 for D (5 bases). Per germline, CDR1 GTSNPN and CDR2 SVGIG (reference sequence). V shed 0 bases and J shed 3 bases, with 8 bases lying between them. The CDR3 covers 13 residues. Here the CDR3 reads CAWSVGGDYGYTF. The DNA of the CDR3 is TGTGCCTGGAGTGTAGGAGGGGACTATGGCTACACCTTC. The variable domain in full, completed from reference TRBV30 and TRBJ1-2, reads SQTIHQWPATLVQPVGSPLSLECTVEGTSNPNLYWYRQAAGRGLQLLFYSVGIGQISSEVPQNLSASRPQDRQFILSSKKLLLSDSGFYLCAWSVGGDYGYTFGSGTRLTVV.

The chain combines TRBV2 with TRBJ2-7, with 7 bases identical to TRBD2. V gave up 2 bases and J gave up 7 bases; unmatched junction bases: 5. The CDR3 is 13 amino acids. Germline V gene lookup returns CDR1 SNHLY and CDR2 FYNNEI. The CDR3 reads CASSERREWEQYF. The CDR3 bases are TGTGCCAGCAGTGAACGGCGGGAGTGGGAGCAGTACTTC.

V and J are TRBV7-2 and TRBJ2-2, with no clear D. The germline gives CDR1 SGHTA, CDR2 FQGNSA. This CDR3 is built from 15 residues. V shed 2 bases and J shed 3 bases, with 10 bases lying between them. For the CDR3, the DNA is TGTGCCAGCAGCTTAAGTGGACCCTACACCGGGGAGCTGTTTTTT. This gives the protein CASSLSGPYTGELFF.

CDR3 coding DNA: TGTGCCAGCAGTGAATCTCCAGGGAGGGTTGGTGGGGCCAACGTCCTGACTTTC. Translating it yields CASSESPGRVGGANVLTF. The chain carries TRBV2 and TRBJ2-6, with 7 bases that match TRBD2. The V and J ends lost 2 bases and 3 bases, in that order; junction bases with no gene match: 10. There are 18 residues in the CDR3. Germline values: CDR1 SNHLY, CDR2 FYNNEI.

This clone was seen a handful of times. The chain employs TRBV28 and TRBJ1-5; 9 bases map to TRBD1. The trim removed 3 bases at V and 2 bases at J, leaving 11 bases unmatched. CDR3 length equals 18 residues. Germline V gives CDR1 MDHEN, CDR2 SYDVKM. CDR3 residues: CASSFPSGQGNRNQPQHF. CDR3 nucleotide sequence: TGTGCCAGCAGTTTTCCCAGCGGACAGGGGAACCGCAATCAGCCCCAGCATTTT.

The chain links TRBV7-2 to TRBJ2-7, with 8 bases lining up with TRBD2. This CDR3 comprises 15 residues. CDR1 is SGHTA and CDR2 is FQGNSA in the germline V gene. J lost 5 bases, V lost 3 bases, and 9 bases had no gene match. CDR3 residues: CASSLRAGGIHEQYF. The CDR3 DNA reads as TGTGCCAGCAGCTTGAGGGCGGGAGGTATCCACGAGCAGTACTTC. Complete variable domain (other parts from reference TRBV7-2 and TRBJ2-7): GAGVSQSPSNKVTEKGKDVELRCDPISGHTALYWYRQSLGQGLEFLIYFQGNSAPDKSGLPSDRFSAERTGGSVSTLTIQRTQQEDSAVYLCASSLRAGGIHEQYFGPGTRLTVT.

This clone was observed a few times. The rearrangement links TRBV7-2 to TRBJ1-4; 7 positions match TRBD1. CDR1 is SGHTA and CDR2 is FQGNSA in the germline V gene. The V gene end was trimmed by 2 bases and the J gene end by 1 base; junction bases not matched to a gene: 7. The CDR3 has 17 residues. The CDR3 region is CASSLLGDRVTNEKLFF. In DNA form, the CDR3 reads TGTGCCAGCAGCTTATTGGGGGACAGAGTAACTAATGAAAAACTGTTTTTT.

The genes are TRBV11-3 and TRBJ2-3, with TRBD2 matching 8 bases. With V trimmed by 5 bases and J by 1 base, 8 bases remained unmatched. The CDR3 has 16 amino acids. CDR1 SGHNT and CDR2 YENEEA come from the germline V gene. The CDR3 bases are TGTGCCAGCAGCCCGCGGGGTAGCGGGGGCACAGATACGCAGTATTTT. Residues: CASSPRGSGGTDTQYF.

This rearrangement joins TRBV18 to TRBJ2-7; possible D gene TRBD1, 6 bases. This CDR3 contains 14 residues. Germline V gene data show CDR1 as KGHSH and CDR2 as LQKENI. V was shortened by 3 bases and J by 4 bases, with 13 bases between the two germline ends. CDR3 region: CASSPATGRYEQYF. The DNA of the CDR3 is TGTGCCAGCTCACCGGCTACAGGGCGTTACGAGCAGTACTTC.

The chain recombines TRBV5-1 with TRBJ2-2; unclear D gene. CDR1 and CDR2 from the germline V gene are SGHRS and YFSETQ. The CDR3 loop spans 14 amino acids. V was cut by 0 bases and J by 2 bases, with 5 bases left in between. The CDR3 is CASSLGRNTGELFF. The CDR3 nucleotides read TGCGCCAGCAGCTTGGGCAGAAACACCGGGGAGCTGTTTTTT.

This chain links TRBV25-1 with TRBJ2-2; 9 bases line up with TRBD2. The CDR3 covers 16 residues. The germline CDR1 and CDR2 sequences are MGHDK and SYGVNS. The junction had 11 bases not matched to a gene; V was cut back by 7 bases and J by 5 bases. As DNA, the CDR3 is TGTGCCAGCACGCGGGGGGGCGCCGGGTATACCGGGGAGCTGTTTTTT. Protein: CASTRGGAGYTGELFF.

This rearrangement joins TRBV12-1 to TRBJ1-3. TRBV12-1 is a known pseudogene. There are 17 residues in the CDR3. The CDR3 sequence is CASSRWDGERSGNTIYF. CDR3 nucleotide sequence: TGTGCCAGCAGCCGTTGGGACGGAGAACGCTCTGGAAACACCATATATTTT.

The chain combines TRBV5-8 with TRBJ2-7; the match to TRBD2 covers 13 bases. J lost 0 bases, V lost 3 bases, and 6 bases had no gene match. Per germline, CDR1 SGHTS and CDR2 YDEGEE. This CDR3 is 17 amino acids long. CDR3 nucleotide sequence: TGTGCCAGCAGCTCGGGACTAGCGGGACCCTCCTCCTACGAGCAGTACTTC. It codes for CASSSGLAGPSSYEQYF.

This sequence joins TRBV28 and TRBJ1-2; D is unresolved. The V end lost 6 bases, the J end lost 9 bases, and 14 bases lay between the germline ends. CDR1 MDHEN and CDR2 SYDVKM come from the germline V gene. The CDR3 spans 12 residues. Here the CDR3 DNA reads TGTGCCAGCAGACACGGTAGGGCCAGCTACACCTTC. It codes for CASRHGRASYTF.

The V call is TRBV5-8, the J call TRBJ2-1; 9 nucleotides align to TRBD1. The V gene's germline CDR1 is SGHTS and CDR2 YDEGEE. This CDR3 has 15 amino acids. The V and J ends lost 4 bases and 2 bases, in that order; junction bases with no gene match: 4. CDR3 residues: CASSEGQGAYNEQFF. The CDR3, as DNA: TGTGCCAGCAGCGAGGGACAGGGAGCCTACAATGAGCAGTTCTTC. Full variable domain (rest looked up from reference TRBV5-8 and TRBJ2-1): EAGVTQSPTHLIKTRGQQATLRCSPISGHTSVYWYQQALGLGLQFLLWYDEGEERNRGNFPPRFSGRQFPNYSSELNVNALELEDSALYLCASSEGQGAYNEQFFGPGTRLTVL.

This clone was detected only a few times. The chain joins TRBV9 to TRBJ1-1, with D tentatively TRBD1 (5 bases). Deletions cut 0 bases from V and 1 base from J, with 7 bases between. Per the germline V gene, CDR1 is SGDLS and CDR2 is YYNGEE. The CDR3 consists of 14 residues. In nucleotides, the CDR3 is TGTGCCAGCAGCGTAGGGGGGACGAACACTGAAGCTTTCTTT. Encoded protein: CASSVGGTNTEAFF.

This clone was counted between two and nine times. This chain connects TRBV2 to TRBJ1-1, with 7 nucleotides matching TRBD1. The CDR3 is 14 residues long. Per the germline V gene, CDR1 is SNHLY and CDR2 is FYNNEI. V was pared by 6 bases and J by 1 base, with 5 bases of the junction left unmatched. CDR3 coding DNA: TGTGCCAGCAGGAGGGGGCGGGGGAACACTGAAGCTTTCTTT. Translated: CASRRGRGNTEAFF.

The chain uses TRBV27 and TRBJ2-1; D is unresolved. Germline CDR1 and CDR2: MNHEY and SMNVEV (reference sequence). The ends were cut back, 2 bases at V and 5 bases at J, with 10 bases in the middle. The CDR3 loop spans 14 amino acids. This chain's CDR3 is CASSLAPRNNEQFF. DNA of the CDR3: TGTGCCAGCAGTTTAGCCCCTAGGAACAATGAGCAGTTCTTC.

J is TRBJ2-1 and V is TRBV7-9; D possibly corresponds to TRBD2 (5 bases). Germline V gives CDR1 SEHNR, CDR2 FQNEAQ (reference sequence). This CDR3 is 16 amino acids long. Trimming shortened V by 6 bases and J by 3 bases, and 18 bases separated the two germline ends. Here the CDR3 DNA reads TGTGCCAGCAGTATATTAGGCGGGCTAGTCTACAATGAGCAGTTCTTC. Translation gives CASSILGGLVYNEQFF.

The chain recombines TRBV11-2 with TRBJ1-6; D is possibly TRBD1 (5 bases). Deletions cut 3 bases from V and 8 bases from J, with 11 bases between. This CDR3 is built from 14 residues. Looked up from germline, CDR1 is SGHAT and CDR2 is FQNNGV. The CDR3 coding sequence is TGTGCCAGCAGCTTGGGGGGAGACTATTCACCCCTCCACTTT. Its translation: CASSLGGDYSPLHF.

The chain couples TRBV30 to TRBJ1-1; D gene unclear. Trimming cost V 6 bases and J 4 bases, with 18 bases left between them. CDR3 length: 14 amino acids. The germline CDR1 and CDR2 sequences are GTSNPN and SVGIG (reference sequence). The CDR3 DNA sequence: TGTGCCTGCGAACGATCGATTGCAGTCACTGAAGCTTTCTTT. Translation: CACERSIAVTEAFF.

The gene calls are TRBV10-1 and TRBJ2-7, with D perhaps assigned TRBD1 or TRBD2 (5 bases each). Germline-derived CDR1 and CDR2 are WNHNN and SYGVQD (reference sequence). V was cut by 0 bases and J by 6 bases, with 15 bases left in between. This CDR3 contains 15 residues. The CDR3 DNA follows: TGCGCCAGCAGTGAGTCGGCCGGGACCCCGAGCGAGCAGTACTTC. Translating gives CASSESAGTPSEQYF.

The J gene is TRBJ2-7, the V gene TRBV18; 12 bases align to TRBD1. After removal of 6 bases from V and 7 bases from J, the junction contained 7 bases not matched to a gene. The CDR3 spans 14 residues. Per the germline V gene, CDR1 is KGHSH and CDR2 is LQKENI. The CDR3 sequence is CASSTGQGAYEQYF. Written as DNA, the CDR3 is TGTGCCAGCTCGACGGGACAGGGGGCTTATGAGCAGTACTTC.

The chain is built from TRBV7-8 and TRBJ2-7; weak D call: TRBD2 (6 bases). Germline CDR1 reads SGHVS; CDR2 reads FQNEAQ. The CDR3 is 15 amino acids. V lost 5 bases, J lost 2 bases, and 16 bases lay in between. In DNA form, the CDR3 reads TGTGCCAGCAGCCCGGGGGACTCGCATCCCTACGAGCAGTACTTC. Amino acid sequence: CASSPGDSHPYEQYF.

The V gene is TRBV15, the J gene TRBJ2-7; TRBD2 aligns across 7 bases. Germline CDR1 and CDR2: LNHNV and YYDKDF (reference sequence). This CDR3 spans 14 amino acids. Trimming removed 5 bases from V and 2 bases from J; junction bases left unmatched: 6. DNA for the CDR3: TGTGCCACCAGCTTGGGGGGGGAAGCCTACGAGCAGTACTTC. It encodes CATSLGGEAYEQYF.